Following are 31 T cell receptor beta chains from one sample sequenced in a study of blood T cell repertoires in COVID-19. Method: immunoSEQ multiplex PCR; TCRdb's copy keeps in-frame clones and lacks some. Here the sample spans 240,000 or so clones, around 87% being singletons. Sequencing used peripheral blood. The origin of the receptors is a man in his fifties or sixties who had recovered from COVID-19.

This clone was seen more than once but under ten times. The gene calls are TRBV5-1 and TRBJ1-1, with a tentative D call TRBD1 (6 bases). Germline lookup yields CDR1 SGHRS and CDR2 YFSETQ. The CDR3 loop spans 17 amino acids. V was clipped by 0 bases and J by 4 bases, with 19 bases between them. The CDR3 DNA reads TGCGCCAGCAGCTTGGCACTCGTAGGGGGGGGCTTCACTGAAGCTTTCTTT. Encoded protein: CASSLALVGGGFTEAFF.

The chain joins TRBV24-1 to TRBJ1-2, with 8 bases fitting TRBD1. Unmatched junction bases numbered 11, after V lost 4 bases and J lost 8 bases. From germline, CDR1 is KGHDR and CDR2 SFDVKD. There are 15 residues in the CDR3. Written as DNA, the CDR3 is TGTGCCACCAGTGACTCAACAGGGGGGGAAAGGGGCTACACCTTC. It codes for CATSDSTGGERGYTF.

This clone was recorded a few times. The chain combines TRBV7-9 with TRBJ2-2; D may be TRBD2 (6 bases). The V gene lost 6 bases and the J gene lost 6 bases, with 23 bases spanning the gap. Germline V gene sequence: CDR1 SEHNR, CDR2 FQNEAQ (reference sequence). The CDR3 consists of 17 residues. CDR3 nucleotides: TGTGCCAGCAGTTCGGGGGTGACTACTATCTTCCCCGGGGAGCTGTTTTTT. As protein: CASSSGVTTIFPGELFF.

This chain joins TRBV11-2 and TRBJ1-2; no definite D call. This CDR3 region has 12 residues. Trimming left V 3 bases short and J 2 bases short, with 4 bases between. The V gene's germline CDR1 is SGHAT and CDR2 FQNNGV. The DNA of the CDR3 is TGTGCCAGCAGCTTTCGGAACTATGGCTACACCTTC. Its protein is CASSFRNYGYTF.

The chain is built from TRBV7-6 and TRBJ2-7; TRBD2 matches 8 bases. From germline, CDR1 is SGHVS and CDR2 FNYEAQ. CDR3 length: 15 residues. V lost 6 bases to trimming and J lost 2 bases; unmatched junction nucleotides: 9. As DNA, the CDR3 is TGTGCCAGCAGTTCCCGAGCGGGGGAACCCTACGAGCAGTACTTC. Protein sequence: CASSSRAGEPYEQYF.

The gene calls are TRBV2 and TRBJ1-6; 8 bases line up with TRBD1. Germline values: CDR1 SNHLY, CDR2 FYNNEI. The CDR3 sequence is 13 residues long. V was clipped by 10 bases and J by 7 bases; unmatched bases: 6. In DNA form, the CDR3 reads TGTGCCATCACAGGGGGGTCGAATTCACCCCTCCACTTT. This sequence encodes CAITGGSNSPLHF.

J is TRBJ2-1 and V is TRBV28, with 10 bases identical to TRBD2. The CDR3 has 16 amino acids. V was pared by 7 bases and J by 4 bases, with 10 bases of the junction left unmatched. In germline, CDR1 is MDHEN, CDR2 SYDVKM. The CDR3 here is CASNSHSGGIYNEQFF. The CDR3 coding sequence is TGTGCCAGCAACTCTCATAGCGGGGGGATTTACAATGAGCAGTTCTTC.

The rearrangement links TRBV9 to TRBJ2-3, with D unresolved. With 3 bases removed from V and 0 bases from J, the gap between germline ends came to 11 bases. The germline CDR1 and CDR2 sequences are SGDLS and YYNGEE. CDR3 length: 15 amino acids. DNA for the CDR3: TGTGCCAGCAGCGAGTGGAGCCTTAGCACAGATACGCAGTATTTT. Encoded protein: CASSEWSLSTDTQYF. The full variable domain, its missing parts supplied by reference TRBV9 and TRBJ2-3, is DSGVTQTPKHLITATGQRVTLRCSPRSGDLSVYWYQQSLDQGLQFLIQYYNGEERAKGNILERFSAQQFPDLHSELNLSSLELGDSALYFCASSEWSLSTDTQYFGPGTRLTVL.

V gene TRBV7-8 combines with J gene TRBJ1-5; possible D gene TRBD1, 5 bases. The CDR3 sequence is 15 residues long. CDR1 is SGHVS and CDR2 is FQNEAQ in the germline V gene. Trimming left V 3 bases short and J 11 bases short, with 20 bases between. Written as DNA, the CDR3 is TGTGCCAGCAGCTTCCCTAGCGGGGCAGCTTCGGCCCAGCATTTT. Translated, it gives CASSFPSGAASAQHF.

This clone showed up just once. The CDR3: CATSRDPLARFEYF. The DNA for the CDR3 is TGTGCCACCAGCAGAGATCCACTAGCCCGCTTTGAGTATTTT. The rearrangement uses TRBV15 and TRBJ2-3; perhaps TRBD2 as D (6 bases). The CDR3 spans 14 residues. Germline CDR1 is LNHNV and CDR2 is YYDKDF (reference sequence). Trimming took off 0 bases at V and 13 bases at J, with 17 bases between the two ends.

The rearrangement uses TRBV30 and TRBJ2-3; 7 nucleotides align to TRBD2. The J segment lost 4 bases and the V segment lost 2 bases, leaving 3 bases of the junction unmatched. Germline assignment: CDR1 GTSNPN and CDR2 SVGIG (reference sequence). There are 13 residues in the CDR3. CDR3 bases: TGTGCCTGGAGTAATGGACTAGCAGATACGCAGTATTTT. It yields the protein CAWSNGLADTQYF.

The chain links TRBV18 to TRBJ1-5; the match to TRBD1 covers 7 bases. The CDR3 length is 13 residues. Germline assignment: CDR1 KGHSH and CDR2 LQKENI. V lost 4 bases and J lost 7; bases outside the gene matches: 4. The CDR3 sequence: CASSLDRDQPQHF. In nucleotides, the CDR3 is TGTGCCAGCTCACTAGACAGGGACCAGCCCCAGCATTTT. The variable domain in full, with the rest retrieved from reference TRBV18 and TRBJ1-5, is NAGVMQNPRHLVRRRGQEARLRCSPMKGHSHVYWYRQLPEEGLKFMVYLQKENIIDESGMPKERFSAEFPKEGPSILRIQQVVRGDSAAYFCASSLDRDQPQHFGDGTRLSIL.

This chain uses TRBV6-6 with TRBJ2-3; 8 bases map to TRBD1. In germline, CDR1 is MNHNY, CDR2 SVGAGI (reference sequence). CDR3 length: 16 residues. The junction had 6 bases not matched to a gene; V was cut back by 4 bases and J by 0 bases. The CDR3 sequence is CASSSQGQASTDTQYF. Written as DNA, the CDR3 is TGTGCCAGCAGTTCCCAGGGACAGGCGAGCACAGATACGCAGTATTTT.

V and J are TRBV7-2 and TRBJ2-7, with TRBD1 matching 7 bases. V lost 6 bases, J lost 5 bases, and 4 bases stayed unmatched. The CDR3 loop spans 12 amino acids. The germline CDR1 and CDR2 sequences are SGHTA and FQGNSA. The CDR3, as DNA: TGTGCCAGCAGAGACAGGGATCACGAGCAGTACTTC. The encoded protein is CASRDRDHEQYF.

V usage is TRBV2 and J usage is TRBJ1-2; D may be TRBD1 (5 bases). The CDR3 is 14 residues long. Trimming took 8 bases from V and 1 from J, leaving 14 bases between them. The germline V gene has CDR1 SNHLY and CDR2 FYNNEI. The CDR3 DNA reads TGTGCCAGCCTTGGGGGGGTTGGTAACTATGGCTACACCTTC. Amino acids: CASLGGVGNYGYTF.

This sequence joins TRBV6-5 and TRBJ1-5; 7 bases match TRBD1. V was pared by 2 bases and J by 7 bases, with 2 bases of the junction left unmatched. CDR1 and CDR2 from the germline V gene are MNHEY and SVGAGI. The CDR3 is made up of 13 amino acids. The CDR3 DNA follows: TGTGCCAGCAGTTACGAACAGGGGCAGCCCCAGCATTTT. Translating it yields CASSYEQGQPQHF.

The J gene is TRBJ2-5, the V gene TRBV11-2; D not resolved. This CDR3 comprises 13 residues. Trimming shortened V by 5 bases and J by 5 bases, and 12 bases separated the two germline ends. Germline V gene lookup returns CDR1 SGHAT and CDR2 FQNNGV. CDR3: CASSLFLGETQYF. DNA for the CDR3: TGTGCCAGCAGCCTCTTCCTCGGTGAGACCCAGTACTTC.

The rearrangement links TRBV6-6 to TRBJ2-7, with D tentatively TRBD2 (5 bases). The CDR3 covers 12 residues. Germline assignment: CDR1 MNHNY and CDR2 SVGAGI (reference sequence). The CDR3 bases are TGTGCCAGCAGTTACCACCCGGGATCCCTAGACGTC. It translates to CASSYHPGSLDV.

The rearrangement joins TRBV6-5 to TRBJ1-5; D call uncertain. Germline values: CDR1 MNHEY, CDR2 SVGAGI. The V gene lost 6 bases and the J gene lost 0 bases, with 12 bases spanning the gap. This CDR3 is 15 amino acids long. CDR3 nucleotides: TGTGCCAGCAGCCCGGCGGGATATAGCAATCAGCCCCAGCATTTT. This encodes CASSPAGYSNQPQHF.

The V and J genes are TRBV5-6 and TRBJ2-7, with a possible D match to TRBD1 (6 bases). The CDR3 covers 13 residues. The V end was cut by 4 bases, the J end by 2 bases, with 10 bases between. Germline CDR1 reads SGHDT; CDR2 reads YYEEEE. CDR3 protein: CASSPTGTYEQYV. The CDR3 bases are TGTGCCAGCAGCCCGACAGGAACCTACGAGCAGTACGTC.

The chain uses TRBV30 and TRBJ1-2; maybe TRBD1 (6 bases). The CDR3 consists of 13 residues. The germline V gene has CDR1 GTSNPN and CDR2 SVGIG (reference sequence). Trimming shortened V by 4 bases and J by 1 base, and 10 bases separated the two germline ends. The CDR3 protein is CAWNGGGNYGYTF. The CDR3 nucleotides are TGTGCCTGGAATGGGGGCGGTAACTATGGCTACACCTTC.

This chain joins TRBV5-3 and TRBJ2-3, with TRBD1 matching 8 bases. TRBV5-3 is identified as an open reading frame with a role that is uncertain. V gave up 4 bases and J gave up 0 bases; unmatched junction bases: 7. This CDR3 has 16 amino acids. For the CDR3, the DNA is TGTGCCAGAAGCCCACCTCAGGGGGCTAGCACAGATACGCAGTATTTT. Translated, it gives CARSPPQGASTDTQYF.

The rearrangement joins TRBV5-1 to TRBJ1-6, with 7 bases fitting TRBD1. The CDR3 runs to 13 residues. CDR1 is SGHRS, CDR2 YFSETQ, per germline. The V and J ends lost 7 bases and 3 bases, in that order; junction bases with no gene match: 1. The CDR3 sequence: CASGTVYNSPLHF. CDR3 nucleotide sequence: TGCGCCAGCGGGACAGTCTATAATTCACCCCTCCACTTT. The variable domain in full, with the rest retrieved from reference TRBV5-1 and TRBJ1-6, is KAGVTQTPRYLIKTRGQQVTLSCSPISGHRSVSWYQQTPGQGLQFLFEYFSETQRNKGNFPGRFSGRQFSNSRSEMNVSTLELGDSALYLCASGTVYNSPLHFGNGTRLTVT.

The chain has TRBV30 and TRBJ1-2; D unclear. V shed 2 bases and J shed 7 bases, with 11 bases lying between them. Germline CDR1 and CDR2: GTSNPN and SVGIG (reference sequence). This CDR3 comprises 12 residues. The CDR3 nucleotides are TGTGCCTGGAGTAGTCGGGTCGGTGGCTACACCTTC. Amino acid sequence: CAWSSRVGGYTF.

This chain uses TRBV15 with TRBJ1-3, with unresolved D. CDR1 is LNHNV and CDR2 is YYDKDF in the germline V gene (reference sequence). V was shortened by 0 bases and J by 4 bases, with 10 bases between the two germline ends. The CDR3 totals 15 residues. CDR3 residues: CATSRDRSRGNTIYF. The CDR3 DNA sequence: TGTGCCACCAGCAGAGACCGATCGAGGGGAAACACCATATATTTT.

J is TRBJ1-6 and V is TRBV4-1, with D possibly matching TRBD1 (6 bases). CDR1 MGHRA and CDR2 YSYEKL come from the germline V gene. The CDR3 contains 16 residues. V dropped 7 bases and J dropped 9 bases, with 22 bases sitting between them. CDR3 nucleotide sequence: TGCGCCAGCAACACAGGGATCGGGGGGCAAAGTTCACCCCTCCACTTT. Amino acid sequence: CASNTGIGGQSSPLHF.

V is TRBV30 and J is TRBJ1-1, with TRBD1 matching over 12 bases. Germline V gives CDR1 GTSNPN, CDR2 SVGIG (reference sequence). The CDR3 is 15 residues long. Trimming at V came to 2 bases and at J to 6 bases, leaving 7 bases not matched to a gene. For the CDR3, the DNA is TGTGCCTGGAGTCTCCGGGACAGGGGGCTCTCTGAAGCTTTCTTT. Its translation: CAWSLRDRGLSEAFF. The full variable domain, its missing parts supplied by reference TRBV30 and TRBJ1-1, is SQTIHQWPATLVQPVGSPLSLECTVEGTSNPNLYWYRQAAGRGLQLLFYSVGIGQISSEVPQNLSASRPQDRQFILSSKKLLLSDSGFYLCAWSLRDRGLSEAFFGQGTRLTVV.

This sequence joins TRBV24-1 and TRBJ1-5; 7 bases map to TRBD1. V shed 5 bases, J shed 8 bases, and the junction held 5 bases outside the gene matches. Germline V gives CDR1 KGHDR, CDR2 SFDVKD. CDR3 length: 13 amino acids. CDR3 sequence: CATSGNQGEPQHF. The CDR3 nucleotides are TGTGCCACCAGTGGCAACCAGGGGGAGCCCCAGCATTTT.

The J gene is TRBJ2-3, the V gene TRBV12-5; D remains unclear. CDR1 and CDR2 (germline): LGHNT, FRNRAP. V gave up 8 bases and J gave up 3 bases, with 15 bases separating them. This CDR3 is built from 14 residues. CDR3: CASITLGATDTQYF. The CDR3 DNA is TGTGCTAGTATTACGCTAGGTGCTACAGATACGCAGTATTTT. Full variable domain (rest looked up from reference TRBV12-5 and TRBJ2-3): DARVTQTPRHKVTEMGQEVTMRCQPILGHNTVFWYRQTMMQGLELLAYFRNRAPLDDSGMPKDRFSAEMPDATLATLKIQPSEPRDSAVYFCASITLGATDTQYFGPGTRLTVL.

This sequence joins TRBV7-7 and TRBJ2-3; no reliable D call. The germline V and J ends were trimmed by 5 bases and 6 bases, with 15 bases remaining between them. Looked up from germline, CDR1 is SSHAT and CDR2 is FNYEAQ (reference sequence). This CDR3 region has 14 residues. The CDR3 sequence is CASSPDPAGDTQYF. CDR3 coding DNA: TGTGCCAGCAGCCCCGACCCGGCCGGGGATACGCAGTATTTT.

This clone was counted once. The chain links TRBV3-1 (or the pseudogene TRBV3-2) to TRBJ1-2; D may be TRBD1 (6 bases). With 4 bases removed from V and 2 bases from J, the gap between germline ends came to 11 bases. CDR3 length: 14 amino acids. Per germline, CDR1 LGHDT and CDR2 YNNKEL (reference sequence). The CDR3 DNA reads TGTGCCAGCAGCCGGCCGGGACAAAACTATGGCTACACCTTC. Amino acid sequence: CASSRPGQNYGYTF.